These T cell receptor beta chains were read from a single sample in a study of identical twins. TCRdb re-called the 5' RACE reads through MiXCR, storing one row per CDR3 protein. Altogether roughly 1,500,000 distinct CDR3 sequences are present, around 33% being singletons, with the ten largest covering 0.25% to 0.3%. Material: cord blood. These receptor sequences come from a newborn girl in good health. CDR3s include the opening cysteine and the closing phenylalanine or tryptophan. A D gene is named only where the DNA matches it firmly. Expanded clones are given a class, and other clones once, few, many or no size at all.

J	size	D	V	CDR3	DNA
TRBJ2-7	.	TRBD2	TRBV30	CAWDGLAGVYNEQYF	TGTGCCTGGGATGGACTAGCGGGGGTCTACAATGAGCAGTACTTC
TRBJ2-7	many	.	TRBV18	CASSPLAGYEQYF	TGTGCCAGCAGCCCCCTGGCAGGCTACGAGCAGTACTTC
TRBJ2-7	few	.	TRBV20-1	CSAITVYEQYF	TGCAGTGCTATCACAGTTTACGAGCAGTACTTC
TRBJ2-1	.	TRBD2	TRBV20-1	CSAKRGYNEQFF	TGCAGTGCTAAGCGGGGTTACAATGAGCAGTTCTTC
TRBJ2-1	few	TRBD2	TRBV7-6	CASSLGGSLYNEQFF	TGTGCCAGCAGCTTAGGCGGGAGCTTATACAATGAGCAGTTCTTC
TRBJ1-1	.	TRBD1	TRBV7-2	CASSLTGVANTEAFF	TGTGCCAGCAGCTTAACAGGGGTGGCGAACACTGAAGCTTTCTTT
TRBJ2-3	few	TRBD1	TRBV5-5	CASSSQGKIDTQYF	TGTGCCAGCAGCTCACAGGGGAAGATTGATACGCAGTATTTT
TRBJ1-4	few	.	TRBV27	CASSSGSYNEKLFF	TGTGCCAGCAGTTCCGGGTCGTATAATGAAAAACTGTTTTTT
TRBJ1-5	.	.	TRBV5-4	CASSTEQGSNQPQHF	TGTGCCAGCAGCACCGAACAGGGAAGCAATCAGCCCCAGCATTTT
TRBJ1-1	few	TRBD1	TRBV27	CASSFLRTGPNTEAFF	TGTGCCAGCAGTTTCCTCCGGACAGGGCCGAACACTGAAGCTTTCTTT
TRBJ2-5	few	TRBD2	TRBV20-1	CSARRTREETQYF	TGCAGTGCTAGACGGACTAGGGAAGAGACCCAGTACTTC
TRBJ1-5	many	.	TRBV20-1	CSASGGDQPQHF	TGCAGTGCTAGTGGCGGAGATCAGCCCCAGCATTTT
TRBJ1-2	once	.	TRBV7-9	CASSSFYAFNGYTF	TGTGCCAGCAGCTCTTTCTATGCATTTAATGGCTACACCTTC
TRBJ1-2	few	TRBD1	TRBV12-3/TRBV12-4	CASSFMDRGGGYTF	TGTGCCAGCAGTTTCATGGACAGGGGTGGTGGCTACACCTTC
TRBJ2-3	.	TRBD1	TRBV20-1	CSARERWDRPTDTQYF	TGCAGTGCTAGAGAAAGATGGGACAGACCCACAGATACGCAGTATTTT
TRBJ2-2	.	.	TRBV27	CASSFLPTGELFF	TGTGCCAGCAGTTTTCTCCCCACCGGGGAGCTGTTTTTT
TRBJ2-7	.	TRBD2	TRBV20-1	CSARDGVAGAYEQYF	TGCAGTGCTAGAGATGGAGTAGCGGGAGCGTACGAGCAGTACTTC
TRBJ2-6	many	.	TRBV9	CASSVGGAGANVLTF	TGTGCCAGCAGCGTAGGGGGCGCTGGGGCCAACGTCCTGACTTTC
TRBJ2-3	few	.	TRBV2	CASSYGGQNTDTQYF	TGTGCCAGCAGTTATGGGGGCCAGAACACAGATACGCAGTATTTT
TRBJ2-5	.	.	TRBV3-1	CASSHIRVLQETQYF	TGTGCCAGCAGCCATATTCGGGTATTGCAAGAGACCCAGTACTTC
TRBJ2-5	.	.	TRBV6-6	CASSLPRGNNEQYF	TGTGCCAGCAGCCTCCCTAGGGGGAACAATGAGCAGTACTTC
TRBJ2-7	.	.	TRBV27	CASSFLGQYEQYF	TGTGCCAGCAGTTTTCTGGGGCAATACGAGCAGTACTTC
TRBJ1-1	once	TRBD1	TRBV4-2	CASSHIGGQASREAFF	TGTGCCAGCAGCCACATAGGTGGACAGGCTTCGAGGGAAGCTTTCTTT
TRBJ1-6	.	.	TRBV2	CASSSRWDSPLHF	TGTGCCAGCAGTTCAAGGTGGGATTCACCCCTCCACTTT
TRBJ1-5	.	TRBD1	TRBV4-1	CASSHEPGQGNQPQHF	TGCGCCAGCAGCCATGAACCGGGACAGGGGAATCAGCCCCAGCATTTT
TRBJ1-6	.	.	TRBV4-2	CASSVREASYNSPLHF	TGTGCCAGCAGCGTCCGAGAGGCCTCCTATAATTCACCCCTCCACTTT
TRBJ2-3	many	TRBD2	TRBV11-2	CASSLELAGRDTQYF	TGTGCCAGCAGCTTAGAACTAGCGGGAAGAGATACGCAGTATTTT
TRBJ1-2	.	.	TRBV5-1	CASSLHSGRDYGYTF	TGCGCCAGCAGCTTGCATTCGGGGAGGGACTATGGCTACACCTTC
TRBJ2-7	few	.	TRBV11-2	CASSSDGYLRVQYF	TGTGCCAGCAGCTCAGACGGGTACCTACGCGTGCAGTACTTC
TRBJ2-7	few	.	TRBV7-2	CASSLIHSFYEQYF	TGTGCCAGCAGCTTAATCCACAGCTTTTACGAGCAGTACTTC
TRBJ2-2	.	.	TRBV12-3/TRBV12-4	CASSLDLSNTGELFF	TGTGCCAGCAGTTTGGACTTATCGAACACCGGGGAGCTGTTTTTT
TRBJ2-7	few	.	TRBV20-1	CVATPTGTYEQYF	TGCGTTGCTACCCCGACAGGTACCTACGAGCAGTACTTC
TRBJ2-7	once	TRBD1	TRBV7-8	CASSLNGQGLSYEQYF	TGTGCCAGCAGCTTAAATGGACAGGGACTCTCCTACGAGCAGTACTTC
TRBJ2-3	many	.	TRBV4-2	CASSQDRGDTQYF	TGTGCCAGCAGCCAAGATAGGGGAGATACGCAGTATTTT
TRBJ1-5	.	.	TRBV28	CASSRDGIRNQPQHF	TGTGCCAGCAGTCGGGACGGGATTCGAAATCAGCCCCAGCATTTT
TRBJ1-4	.	.	TRBV4-1	CASSQGRTTTNEKLFF	TGCGCCAGCAGCCAAGGTAGAACAACAACTAATGAAAAACTGTTTTTT
TRBJ1-2	.	.	TRBV20-1	CSARGHSYGYTF	TGCAGTGCTAGAGGGCATAGCTATGGCTACACCTTC
TRBJ2-3	.	.	TRBV20-1	CSARGGLRTDTQYF	TGCAGTGCTAGAGGGGGCCTACGCACAGATACGCAGTATTTT
TRBJ2-1	few	.	TRBV24-1	CATSAPSFNEQFF	TGTGCCACCAGTGCCCCGAGTTTCAATGAGCAGTTCTTC
TRBJ1-1	.	TRBD1	TRBV5-1	CASSLIQGAGNTEAFF	TGCGCCAGCAGCTTGATTCAGGGGGCAGGGAACACTGAAGCTTTCTTT
TRBJ2-3	.	TRBD2	TRBV24-1	CATSVASGSTDTQYF	TGTGCCACCAGTGTGGCTAGCGGGAGCACAGATACGCAGTATTTT
TRBJ2-3	.	.	TRBV7-2	CASSLRRDADTQYF	TGTGCCAGCAGCTTAAGAAGAGACGCGGATACGCAGTATTTT
TRBJ2-1	few	TRBD2	TRBV6-2/TRBV6-3	CASRRTGLADSYNEQFF	TGTGCCAGCAGACGGACGGGACTAGCGGACTCCTACAATGAGCAGTTCTTC
TRBJ2-1	few	.	TRBV20-1	CSAPDYPSGNEQFF	TGCAGTGCACCGGACTACCCCAGTGGCAATGAGCAGTTCTTC
TRBJ1-5	.	.	TRBV12-3/TRBV12-4	CASSLHREQPQHF	TGTGCCAGCAGTTTACATCGGGAACAGCCCCAGCATTTT
TRBJ1-5	few	.	TRBV2	CASSEDGGARNQPQHF	TGTGCCAGCAGTGAAGACGGAGGGGCCCGCAATCAGCCCCAGCATTTT
TRBJ2-3	.	.	TRBV7-6	CASSILGHLVTDTQYF	TGTGCCAGCAGCATTTTGGGACATCTAGTAACAGATACGCAGTATTTT
TRBJ1-5	.	.	TRBV2	CATGLDQPQHF	TGTGCCACCGGGCTAGATCAGCCCCAGCATTTT
TRBJ2-7	.	.	TRBV20-1	CSARNHFFSYEQYF	TGCAGTGCACGGAACCATTTCTTCTCCTACGAGCAGTACTTC
TRBJ2-3	many	.	TRBV7-9	CASSPPGASTDTQYF	TGTGCCAGCAGCCCCCCGGGTGCTAGCACAGATACGCAGTATTTT
TRBJ2-1	many	TRBD1	TRBV5-1	CASSLGQGDNEQFF	TGCGCCAGCAGCTTGGGACAGGGGGACAATGAGCAGTTCTTC
TRBJ2-7	few	.	TRBV3-1	CASSQFSVRSAYEQYF	TGTGCCAGCAGCCAATTCAGTGTAAGGTCAGCCTACGAGCAGTACTTC
TRBJ1-1	few	.	TRBV5-5	CASSLLQGLSTEAFF	TGTGCCAGCAGCTTGTTGCAGGGGCTCAGCACTGAAGCTTTCTTT
TRBJ2-7	few	TRBD1	TRBV20-1	CSARDQDRGLYEQYF	TGCAGTGCTAGAGACCAGGACAGGGGTCTTTACGAGCAGTACTTC
TRBJ2-5	.	.	TRBV12-3/TRBV12-4	CASSPPMGEQYF	TGTGCCAGCAGCCCTCCCATGGGGGAGCAGTACTTC